The sample holds a few counts of the clone carrying this T cell receptor (beta chain). Its antigen remains unknown. This sample was taken from a study of beta chain features in type 1 diabetes. Background on the study: Similarity in age, gender and cell yields was seen between patients and healthy donors.

Study-level points and caveats: For cells with high TCR expression, cDNA sequencing could yield over-representation. Type 1 diabetes patients had fewer VDJ junction insertions and more deletions.

This CDR3 has 12 amino acids. Germline lookup yields CDR1 SNHLY and CDR2 FYNNEI. V lost 4 bases, J lost 5 bases, and 8 bases lay in between. Sorting with CD45RO/CCR7/CD25/CD127/CD95/CD27 yielded naive, central memory, regulatory and stem-like memory CD4+ cells. Sequencing targeted expressed TCRB transcripts, as all isolated RNA had been reverse transcribed. The protocol was immunoSEQ multiplex PCR, while the TCRdb copy is restricted to in-frame clones and leaves out a portion. In the table there are hundreds of thousands of clones, roughly an eighth of which are singletons. The chain carries TRBV2 and TRBJ1-1; no definite D call. Sequencing input: naive CD4+ T cells from blood. This TCR came from a man aged 18 to 30 in good health. Here the CDR3 reads CASSGRGTEAFF. The CDR3 nucleotides read TGTGCCAGCAGTGGAAGAGGGACTGAAGCTTTCTTT. The full variable domain, in which reference TRBV2 and TRBJ1-1 provide the parts outside the CDR3, is EPEVTQTPSHQVTQMGQEVILRCVPISNHLYFYWYRQILGQKVEFLVSFYNNEISEKSEIFDDQFSVERPDGSNFTLKIRSTKLEDSAMYFCASSGRGTEAFFGQGTRLTVV.